This T cell receptor (beta chain) was profiled in a study of T cell repertoires in cytomegalovirus infection. Study information: Use of recently identified HLA-C-restricted and well-studied HLA-B-restricted CMV epitopes was part of the study. A matching HLA type, together with CMV infection, was signaled by public TCR beta signatures. Study results and limitations: Dominant in the ex vivo response were TCR beta clonotypes restricted by HLA-C and specific for CMV. Carriers of CMV plus the relevant HLA were identified by cumulative public TCR beta family frequency.

This CDR3 spans 15 amino acids. V dropped 1 base and J dropped 4 bases, with 13 bases sitting between them. From the reads, TCRdb called clonotypes with MiXCR, one entry per CDR3 protein. The data contain approximately 770,000 distinct CDR3 sequences, about 29% of them singletons. As to this clonotype: The antigen is not known.

This sample comprised cultured CD8+ T cells from PBMCs, obtained from culture after CMV antigen stimulation. The chain is built from TRBV12-3 or TRBV12-4 and TRBJ1-2; D remains unclear. The sequence was collected from a human donor in good health (CMV status not recorded). Some clones in this sample may be carry-over from other donors' samples. CDR3 nucleotide sequence: TGTGCCAGCAGTTTAGGGGTCGGGGTTACCTATGGCTACACCTTC. Translation: CASSLGVGVTYGYTF.